This T cell receptor beta chain was profiled in a study of PD-1 blockade in classical Hodgkin lymphoma. Background on the study: It was nivolumab at 3 mg/kg, given intravenously every 2 weeks, that patients received. Overall study findings and caveats: The study found complete responders had baseline diversity similar to newly diagnosed patients. A significant rise in TCR diversity was seen by C4D1 for CD4+ cells but not for CD8+ cells.

The ends were cut back, 0 bases at V and 3 bases at J, with 12 bases in the middle. This CDR3 has 15 amino acids. Germline loops: CDR1 SGHRS, CDR2 YFSETQ. Only in-frame clones appear in the TCRdb table, and some are missing; sequencing was by immunoSEQ multiplex PCR. Among 95,000 to 100,000 clones listed, about 89% were seen once. After autologous stem cell transplantation all patients relapsed, and prior brentuximab vedotin exposure differed between cohorts. As regards this clone: Its antigen is unidentified.

This TCR came from a human donor with classical Hodgkin lymphoma. The sample was peripheral blood mononuclear cells (PBMCs), taken before the second cycle of nivolumab. The rearrangement links TRBV5-1 to TRBJ1-1; D is unclear. The CDR3 DNA reads TGCGCCAGCAGCTTGGAAGCCCCCCTCTACACTGAAGCTTTCTTT. This sequence encodes CASSLEAPLYTEAFF.